The entry below gives a single T cell receptor (beta chain) sequence along with its context. This clonotype was counted many times. No cognate antigen has been identified for it. The record has no base qualities; no much larger clone is one base away. The record originates from a study of molecular identifiers for immune sequencing clone quantification (dated by TCRdb to the late 2010s). As for the study more broadly: For a replicate experiment, RNA from approximately 20,000 or 100,000 naive CD8 T cells was divided into five aliquots, and four of the five aliquots were sequenced. The study was a methods study using CD8 T cells to benchmark molecular-identifier clustering-based TCR repertoire sequencing (MIDCIRS) and TCR RNA copy counting.

Libraries were constructed by PCR. Sequencing relied on an Illumina HiSeq 4000. Preparation of bulk TCR libraries followed a previously described approach, with the TCR primers listed in Table S5. Total RNA was purified with the Qiagen AllPrep DNA/RNA kit. Before analysis, reads from multiple sequencing runs of one library were combined. As for the authors' bioinformatics: Reads were retained only if the reads had an exact TCR constant sequence, and the retained reads were trimmed to 150 nt and grouped according to their 12-nt molecular barcodes. Reads in each barcode group were sub-clustered using a 15% Levenshtein threshold, and a quality-weighted consensus sequence was built for each RNA molecule. Non-functional sequences were filtered out, along with any lower-count sequence sitting one edit away from another sequence. Barcode sub-clusters with fewer than 20% of the maximum read count were removed, based on fitting two negative binomial distributions. TCRdb redid the processing of the public reads, applying fastp at Q25 and MiXCR, and retained in-frame beta chains. Every entry covers one CDR3 protein and lists the most common genes and DNA from its rows. None of the V and J calls come from the authors' own analysis; TCRdb made them. This sample holds about half a million distinct CDR3 sequences; around 21% were observed only once. About 0.8% of the sample belongs to the ten largest clones.

The CDR3 goes from the cysteine to the phenylalanine over 14 residues. Only the CDR3 region is kept as DNA, spanning 42 bases read in frame from base 1. The CDR1 and CDR2 encoded by the germline V gene are SGHAT and FQNNGV. V lost 3 bases and J lost 5 bases, and the count of bases not matched to a germline gene is 5. Naive CD8 T cell libraries were made from roughly 20,000 to 1,000,000 sorted cells using 10%, 30% or 50% of purified RNA. Naive CD8 T cells, defined as CD8+CD4-CCR7+CD45RA+, were FACS-sorted into RLT Plus buffer on a BD FACSAria II. To test detection sensitivity, Jurkat RNA equal to ten TCR copies was added to samples of about 20,000-1,000,000 naive CD8 T cells. Enrichment of CD8 T cells was performed with RosetteSep CD8+ T Cell Enrichment Cocktail and Ficoll-Paque, after which ACK red cell lysis was carried out. Beyond this particular receptor, the publication reports: The naive libraries included spiked-in Jurkat TCR RNA (roughly eleven copies' worth), and this Jurkat TCR RNA is not part of the donor repertoire. Modeling gave approximately 3 recovered TCR RNA copies per cell versus roughly 10 by digital PCR, implying approximately 30% capture efficiency. In CMV-specific effector cells, over 99% of molecules were held by clones above 20 RNA copies, whereas under 1% of molecules were held by such clones in naive cells. Spiked-in Jurkat TCR RNA equal to a single cell's worth was reported to be detectable even within one million naive CD8 T cells. Identical TCR molecules sharing a barcode could cause highly expanded clone sizes to be underestimated. When barcode sub-clustering was left out, chimeric consensus sequences inflated TCR diversity, with chimeras reaching as high as 47%.

The chain is made from TRBV11-2 and TRBJ2-3, with 7 bases matching TRBD2. Specimen: naive CD8+ T cells from blood, with Jurkat cell RNA spiked in. The cell subset or site label of this sample denotes: FACS-sorted CD8+CD4-CCR7+CD45RA+ naive T cells. The receptor comes from a human donor in good health. Some libraries in this study had Jurkat cell RNA spiked in. The DNA sequence is TGTGCCAGCAGCTTGAGCGGGACGGGAGATACGCAGTATTTT. The encoded protein is CASSLSGTGDTQYF.